The clone carrying this TCR beta chain was observed a single time. Trimming shortened V by 5 bases and J by 3 bases, and 17 bases separated the two germline ends. The germline V gene encodes CDR1 LNHNV and CDR2 YYDKDF (reference sequence). The CDR3 is 16 amino acids. Authors' methods: Researchers report that nucleated cell counts were estimated from reference gene primer amplification. The method was immunoSEQ multiplex PCR; TCRdb's version includes in-frame clones alone and lacks a portion of them. The V and J calls and clone size are taken from that table; D and trimming were inferred from the DNA. The table has around 310,000 clones, 70% to 90% seen once. The data are from a study of blood T cell repertoires in COVID-19. Study background: Samples came from the United States, Italy and Spain, spanning acute and convalescent COVID-19. Sample material is recorded as cDNA or gDNA derived from T cells, B-cell-depleted T cells, or PBMCs.

This TCR was sampled from a woman aged 55-70 years with acute or convalescent COVID-19. Input material: peripheral blood. V and J are TRBV15 and TRBJ1-3; D is possibly TRBD1 (6 bases). CDR3 residues: CATSRAGGAFGNTIYF. CDR3 sequence (DNA): TGTGCCACCAGCCGAGCCGGGGGGGCGTTTGGAAACACCATATATTTT. The variable domain in full, with the rest retrieved from reference TRBV15 and TRBJ1-3, is DAMVIQNPRYQVTQFGKPVTLSCSQTLNHNVMYWYQQKSSQAPKLLFHYYDKDFNNEADTPDNFQSRRPNTSFCFLDIRSPGLGDTAMYLCATSRAGGAFGNTIYFGEGSWLTVV.